The table lists the clone carrying this T cell receptor beta chain with many counts. The V end was cut by 6 bases, the J end by 5 bases, with 14 bases between. Germline V lookup: CDR1 DFQATT, CDR2 SNEGSKA (reference sequence). CDR3 length: 14 residues. The sample comes from a study of early T cells in non-severe SARS-CoV-2 infection. Background on the study: Alpha and beta chains were unpaired, from unsorted whole-blood bulk RNA.

The TCR library protocol attached unique molecular identifiers to the individual cDNA molecules. TCRdb itself ran the 5' RACE reads through MiXCR, one entry per CDR3 protein. The sample has tens of thousands of distinct CDR3 sequences; about 11% are singletons. The chain couples TRBV20-1 to TRBJ1-6; possible D gene TRBD1, 5 bases. This TCR was sampled from an adult who was a healthcare worker with PCR-confirmed SARS-CoV-2 infection or an uninfected control (not recorded which). Sequenced sample: whole blood. The chain's CDR3 is CSATDRVDNSPLHF. CDR3 coding DNA: TGCAGTGCCACCGACAGAGTCGATAATTCACCCCTCCACTTT.